This entry lists 11 T cell receptor beta chains sequenced from one sample in a study of blood T cell repertoires in COVID-19. Assay: immunoSEQ multiplex PCR; the TCRdb copy retains only in-frame clones and omits some. This sample has approximately 500,000 clones, with 80% to 90% found just once. The sample taken for sequencing was peripheral blood. The receptors were sampled from a human donor in a cohort sampled during active COVID-19.

The chain employs TRBV19 and TRBJ2-1; TRBD1 agrees at 10 bases. The CDR3 extends over 15 amino acids. The ends lost 7 bases at V and 6 bases at J; junction bases unmatched: 9. From germline, CDR1 is LNHDA and CDR2 SQIVND (reference sequence). The CDR3 spells CASNLVGQGINEQFF. DNA for the CDR3: TGTGCCAGTAATCTTGTGGGACAGGGGATCAATGAGCAGTTCTTC.

V gene TRBV15 combines with J gene TRBJ1-1; maybe TRBD1 (5 bases). This CDR3 contains 14 residues. With 0 bases removed from V and 5 bases from J, the gap between germline ends came to 10 bases. Germline CDR1 reads LNHNV; CDR2 reads YYDKDF (reference sequence). The CDR3 DNA is TGTGCCACCAGCAGAGATCGGGGGTGGACTGAAGCTTTCTTT. It codes for CATSRDRGWTEAFF.

This clone was seen a handful of times. This chain uses TRBV19 with TRBJ1-5; D ambiguous. This CDR3 comprises 14 residues. The germline gives CDR1 LNHDA, CDR2 SQIVND (reference sequence). V lost 4 bases and J lost 5, with 12 bases in between. The CDR3 region has the DNA TGTGCCAGTAGTACAGCAGGTCGATATCAGCCCCAGCATTTT. Translation: CASSTAGRYQPQHF.

This chain links TRBV6-1 with TRBJ1-2; no definite D call. Looked up from germline, CDR1 is MNHNS and CDR2 is SASEGT. Trimming took 0 bases from V and 5 from J, leaving 7 bases between them. The CDR3 has 13 amino acids. The CDR3 loop is CASSEARGYGYTF. DNA for the CDR3: TGTGCCAGCAGTGAAGCGCGAGGTTATGGCTACACCTTC.

DNA for the CDR3: TGTGCCAGTTCTAGCCAAACACAGGGCTACGAGCAGTACTTC. Protein product: CASSSQTQGYEQYF. This rearrangement joins TRBV19 to TRBJ2-7; tentative D call: TRBD1 (6 bases). The V end lost 8 bases, the J end lost 3 bases, and 17 bases lay between the germline ends. CDR3 length equals 14 residues. In germline, CDR1 is LNHDA, CDR2 SQIVND (reference sequence).

The rearrangement links TRBV24-1 to TRBJ1-1, with 12 bases lining up with TRBD1. This CDR3 spans 19 amino acids. Germline loops: CDR1 KGHDR, CDR2 SFDVKD. The J segment lost 6 bases and the V segment lost 9 bases, leaving 22 bases of the junction unmatched. CDR3 in DNA: TGTGCCACCCCCCCGGAGGGACAGGGGGCCCCAGAAGCCCCTGCTGAAGCTTTCTTT. Protein product: CATPPEGQGAPEAPAEAFF.

The chain employs TRBV6-5 and TRBJ2-3; D remains ambiguous. CDR1 is MNHEY, CDR2 SVGAGI, per germline. CDR3 length: 11 amino acids. V was trimmed by 5 bases and J by 10 bases, leaving 10 bases between them. CDR3 DNA sequence: TGTGCCAGCAGTACCTCAGACTCGCAGTATTTT. This gives the protein CASSTSDSQYF.

The rearrangement joins TRBV30 to TRBJ1-4; 9 nucleotides match TRBD1. This CDR3 is 14 amino acids long. V was clipped by 2 bases and J by 5 bases; unmatched bases: 3. Germline lookup yields CDR1 GTSNPN and CDR2 SVGIG (reference sequence). The chain's CDR3 is CAWSRDRANEKLFF. The DNA for the CDR3 is TGTGCCTGGAGTAGGGACAGGGCAAATGAAAAACTGTTTTTT.

This clone was observed a single time. This chain joins TRBV30 and TRBJ2-7; 7 nucleotides align to TRBD1. Germline V gene data show CDR1 as GTSNPN and CDR2 as SVGIG (reference sequence). This CDR3 comprises 14 residues. The J segment lost 4 bases and the V segment lost 5 bases, leaving 11 bases of the junction unmatched. This CDR3 reads CAWGKGASPYEQYF. The CDR3 DNA follows: TGTGCCTGGGGGAAGGGGGCCTCTCCGTACGAGCAGTACTTC.

V and J are TRBV11-2 and TRBJ2-7; the D is unclear. Germline-derived CDR1 and CDR2 are SGHAT and FQNNGV. The CDR3 runs 11 residues. The V end was cut by 5 bases, the J end by 2 bases, with 4 bases between. This CDR3 is CASSPAYEQYF. The DNA of the CDR3 is TGTGCCAGCAGCCCCGCCTACGAGCAGTACTTC.

The chain is built from TRBV24-1 and TRBJ2-1, with 9 bases matching TRBD2. CDR1 and CDR2 from the germline V gene are KGHDR and SFDVKD. J gave up 4 bases and V 9 bases, and 9 bases lay outside the gene matches. The CDR3 extends over 15 amino acids. CDR3 nucleotide sequence: TGTGCCACCTCAACCAGCGGGAGGTCGTACAATGAGCAGTTCTTC. Protein product: CATSTSGRSYNEQFF.